Shown below are 22 T cell receptor beta chains from a single sample sequenced in a study of OX40 agonist ivuxolimab in advanced cancers. This table comes from immunoSEQ multiplex PCR, and its TCRdb copy is limited to in-frame clones, with some not included. The data hold 19,000 or so clones, with about 90% observed a single time. The sample consisted of CD4+ or CD8+ T cells sorted from blood, taken in a trial of the OX40 agonist ivuxolimab. Receptor source: an adult with an advanced solid tumor such as melanoma, head and neck, liver or kidney cancer.

This clone appeared a single time. The J gene is TRBJ2-3, the V gene TRBV4-1, with 10 positions matching TRBD2. J gave up 5 bases and V 4 bases, and 6 bases lay outside the gene matches. Germline V lookup: CDR1 MGHRA, CDR2 YSYEKL. This CDR3 is 15 amino acids long. The CDR3 nucleotides are TGCGCCAGCAGCCTTAGCGGGGGGCGGGTAGATACGCAGTATTTT. Translated, it gives CASSLSGGRVDTQYF.

The chain links TRBV10-3 to TRBJ2-1, with D possibly TRBD1 on 5 matching bases. Trimming took 10 bases from V and 8 from J, leaving 15 bases between them. This CDR3 spans 12 amino acids. CDR1 ENHRY and CDR2 SYGVKD come from the germline V gene. CDR3 protein: CATAGYWDEQFF. As DNA, the CDR3 is TGTGCCACAGCAGGGTATTGGGATGAGCAGTTCTTC.

V gene TRBV6-5 combines with J gene TRBJ2-5, with a weak D call TRBD2 (6 bases). The CDR3 has 15 residues. Germline V lookup: CDR1 MNHEY, CDR2 SVGAGI. With 4 bases removed from V and 6 bases from J, the gap between germline ends came to 18 bases. The CDR3 region is CASSSASRRVKTQYF. In nucleotides, the CDR3 is TGTGCCAGCAGTTCCGCCTCGAGGAGGGTGAAGACCCAGTACTTC.

The rearrangement links TRBV27 to TRBJ2-3; 8 bases map to TRBD2. This CDR3 contains 15 residues. J lost 3 bases, V lost 8 bases, and 10 bases had no gene match. Germline loops: CDR1 MNHEY, CDR2 SMNVEV (reference sequence). Written as DNA, the CDR3 is TGTGCCAGCCTTTCGGGGGGGAGCGGAACAGATACGCAGTATTTT. Residues: CASLSGGSGTDTQYF.

J is TRBJ2-7 and V is TRBV5-1; D is uncertain. Germline loops: CDR1 SGHRS, CDR2 YFSETQ. The CDR3 sequence is 14 residues long. V was cut by 0 bases and J by 2 bases, with 9 bases left in between. CDR3 protein: CASSLVPVTYEQYF. The CDR3 DNA reads TGCGCCAGCAGCTTGGTGCCAGTCACCTACGAGCAGTACTTC.

The rearrangement uses TRBV9 and TRBJ1-2, with D perhaps TRBD1 (6 bases). CDR1 and CDR2 from the germline V gene are SGDLS and YYNGEE. The ends were cut back, 4 bases at V and 5 bases at J, with 12 bases in the middle. The CDR3 is 13 amino acids. This chain's CDR3 is CASSPRTAYGYTF. CDR3 nucleotides: TGTGCCAGCAGCCCCCGGACAGCATATGGCTACACCTTC.

V gene TRBV7-6 combines with J gene TRBJ1-1, with D uncertain. Trimming pared 5 bases from V and 0 bases from J, leaving 7 bases between. Looked up from germline, CDR1 is SGHVS and CDR2 is FNYEAQ. The CDR3 consists of 13 residues. The CDR3 bases are TGTGCCAGCAGCCCTGAAATGAACACTGAAGCTTTCTTT. The encoded protein is CASSPEMNTEAFF.

In its sample, this clone was seen a few times. This chain connects TRBV6-6 to TRBJ1-1; a possible D gene is TRBD1 (5 bases). V shed 6 bases and J shed 6 bases, with 17 bases lying between them. Germline assignment: CDR1 MNHNY and CDR2 SVGAGI (reference sequence). The CDR3 length is 14 residues. CDR3 sequence: CASSRGAPRAEAFF. The CDR3 region has the DNA TGTGCCAGCAGCCGCGGGGCCCCGAGGGCTGAAGCTTTCTTT.

J is TRBJ2-5 and V is TRBV11-2; D gene unclear. The DNA end is a closer match to TRBJ2-7, so the J assignment may be wrong. This CDR3 contains 14 residues. The germline CDR1 and CDR2 sequences are SGHAT and FQNNGV. The CDR3 nucleotides are TGTGCCAGCAGCCCCGCAACTCGGCCCTACGAGCAGTACTTC. Its translation is CASSPATRPYEQYF.

Details on this clone: Distinct nucleotide sequences in the sample also encode this CDR3. The rearrangement links TRBV7-9 to TRBJ2-7; 10 bases fit TRBD1. Germline V CDR1 and CDR2: SEHNR, FQNEAQ (reference sequence). This CDR3 is 15 amino acids long. V trimming: 5 bases; J trimming: 2 bases; junction bases outside the gene matches: 6. The CDR3 spells CASSPQGQGAYEQYF. CDR3 in DNA: TGTGCCAGCAGCCCACAAGGACAGGGGGCCTACGAGCAGTACTTC.

The rearrangement joins TRBV29-1 to TRBJ2-1, with 7 bases fitting TRBD2. The germline gives CDR1 SQVTM, CDR2 ANQGSEA. V dropped 6 bases and J dropped 4; count of bases not matched to a gene: 6. CDR3 size: 13 residues. DNA for the CDR3: TGCAGCGTAGCTAGCGGACTATACAATGAGCAGTTCTTC. Amino acids: CSVASGLYNEQFF.

The chain uses TRBV11-2 and TRBJ2-2; D not certain. CDR1 is SGHAT, CDR2 FQNNGV, per germline. The CDR3 spans 12 residues. Trimming removed 7 bases from V and 8 bases from J, with 11 bases in between. DNA for the CDR3: TGTGCCAGCAAGAGTCCCTGGGGGGAGCTGTTTTTT. Translation: CASKSPWGELFF.

This chain connects TRBV2 to TRBJ2-6, with D unresolved. This CDR3 contains 12 residues. With 9 bases removed from V and 0 bases from J, the gap between germline ends came to 3 bases. Germline CDR1 SNHLY, CDR2 FYNNEI. This CDR3 reads CARISGANVLTF. DNA of the CDR3: TGTGCCAGGATCTCTGGGGCCAACGTCCTGACTTTC.

This chain joins TRBV19 and TRBJ2-4; TRBD1 is a possible D gene (7 bases). The CDR3 sequence is 18 residues long. Looked up from germline, CDR1 is LNHDA and CDR2 is SQIVND (reference sequence). V dropped 4 bases and J dropped 0 bases, with 19 bases sitting between them. CDR3 region: CASSRRDSGYVAKNIQYF. CDR3 in DNA: TGTGCCAGTAGTAGGAGGGACAGCGGCTATGTAGCCAAAAACATTCAGTACTTC.

Written as DNA, the CDR3 is TGTGCCAGCAGTTTATCAGGGGAGTGGACCGGGGAGCTGTTTTTT. It yields the protein CASSLSGEWTGELFF. V and J are TRBV28 and TRBJ2-2; D possibly corresponds to TRBD1 (6 bases). The CDR3 extends over 15 amino acids. Trimming took 1 base from V and 5 from J, leaving 11 bases between them. Germline V CDR1 and CDR2: MDHEN, SYDVKM.

The chain combines TRBV6-1 with TRBJ1-3; unclear D gene. This CDR3 is 10 amino acids long. Trimming shortened V by 3 bases and J by 8 bases, and 2 bases separated the two germline ends. Germline assignment: CDR1 MNHNS and CDR2 SASEGT. This CDR3 reads CASSDYTIYF. Written as DNA, the CDR3 is TGTGCCAGCAGTGACTACACCATATATTTT.

This chain links TRBV5-6 with TRBJ1-1; TRBD1 might be the D (5 bases). The germline CDR1 and CDR2 sequences are SGHDT and YYEEEE. The CDR3 totals 15 residues. The V and J ends lost 0 bases and 2 bases respectively, with 11 bases between them. CDR3: CASSLGFGGNTEAFF. The CDR3 DNA reads TGTGCCAGCAGCTTGGGGTTCGGGGGTAACACTGAAGCTTTCTTT.

The rearrangement links TRBV6-4 to TRBJ2-3; 8 nucleotides line up with TRBD2. Germline lookup yields CDR1 MRHNA and CDR2 SNTAGT. V lost 0 bases to trimming and J lost 1 base; unmatched junction nucleotides: 0. The CDR3 is 15 residues long. The CDR3 nucleotides are TGTGCCAGCAGTGACTCTAGCGGGGGCACAGATACGCAGTATTTT. This encodes CASSDSSGGTDTQYF.

This clone has only a few counts. The chain's CDR3 is CASSPRTSGGYQETQYF. CDR3 sequence (DNA): TGTGCCAGCAGTCCCCGAACTAGCGGGGGGTACCAAGAGACCCAGTACTTC. The chain couples TRBV28 to TRBJ2-5; 12 bases agree with TRBD2. The germline V gene encodes CDR1 MDHEN and CDR2 SYDVKM. Germline trimming cut 5 bases from V and 0 bases from J; bases unmatched to any gene: 7. There are 17 residues in the CDR3.

This clone occurred a few times. V is TRBV27 and J is TRBJ1-5; D uncertain. With 6 bases removed from V and 4 bases from J, the gap between germline ends came to 7 bases. There are 12 residues in the CDR3. Germline V CDR1 and CDR2: MNHEY, SMNVEV (reference sequence). In nucleotides, the CDR3 is TGTGCCAGCAGACTGGGGAATCAGCCCCAGCATTTT. The encoded protein is CASRLGNQPQHF.

The chain carries TRBV6-1 and TRBJ2-7, with 7 bases fitting TRBD1. Per germline, CDR1 MNHNS and CDR2 SASEGT. Germline trimming cut 3 bases from V and 4 bases from J; bases unmatched to any gene: 9. There are 15 residues in the CDR3. As DNA, the CDR3 is TGTGCCAGCAGTGAGGTGACAAGGGGGCTTTACGAGCAGTACTTC. Translating gives CASSEVTRGLYEQYF.

The chain carries TRBV6-5 and TRBJ2-7; no definite D call. Germline assignment: CDR1 MNHEY and CDR2 SVGAGI. Trimming removed 7 bases at V and 7 bases at J, with 17 bases between. The CDR3 sequence is 13 residues long. In DNA form, the CDR3 reads TGTGCCAGCACCTACGGACCCGGTAGGGAGCAGTACTTC. It specifies CASTYGPGREQYF.